The entry below describes one TCR beta chain. Trimming removed 7 bases at V and 2 bases at J, with 15 bases between. The germline V gene has CDR1 GTSNPN and CDR2 SVGIG (reference sequence). This CDR3 is 14 amino acids long. This sample is part of a study of blood T cell repertoires in COVID-19. Study overall: There were acute and convalescent COVID-19 samples, and they came from the United States, Italy and Spain.

Authors' analysis steps: The assay estimated nucleated cells by amplifying reference gene primers. Repertoires were generated with immunoSEQ multiplex PCR, while TCRdb's copy carries only in-frame clones and drops some. The DNA was the basis for D and trimming; V, J and clone size are from that table. The data contain roughly 99,000 clones, about 85% of them singletons. The sequenced material came from peripheral blood. The J gene is TRBJ1-5, the V gene TRBV30, with a tentative D call TRBD1 (5 bases). This TCR derives from a woman older than 75 with acute or convalescent COVID-19. The CDR3 region is CALARGGGNQPQHF. CDR3 nucleotides: TGTGCCTTGGCTAGGGGCGGGGGCAATCAGCCCCAGCATTTT.